This entry lists 29 T cell receptor beta chains sequenced from one sample in a study of blood T cell repertoires in COVID-19. The protocol was immunoSEQ multiplex PCR, while the TCRdb copy is restricted to in-frame clones and leaves out a portion. Of approximately 75,000 clones in the sample, roughly 85% were seen once. Sequences were obtained from peripheral blood. The source is an elderly woman with acute or convalescent COVID-19.

This clone was counted between two and nine times. The V gene is TRBV6-5, the J gene TRBJ1-2; D gene unclear. The germline gives CDR1 MNHEY, CDR2 SVGAGI. This CDR3 has 11 residues. Trimming shortened V by 7 bases and J by 7 bases, and 10 bases separated the two germline ends. The CDR3 coding sequence is TGTGCCAGCAAACGGTCGGTTGGCTACACCTTC. This sequence encodes CASKRSVGYTF.

The sample holds one count of this clone. The V gene is TRBV19, the J gene TRBJ1-5; D is unclear. The CDR3 is 15 residues long. The ends were cut back, 4 bases at V and 3 bases at J, with 13 bases in the middle. Germline loops: CDR1 LNHDA, CDR2 SQIVND (reference sequence). Here the CDR3 reads CASSTSTEHNQPQHF. CDR3 DNA sequence: TGTGCCAGTAGTACCAGTACAGAACACAATCAGCCCCAGCATTTT.

This chain joins TRBV27 and TRBJ2-4; 9 nucleotides line up with TRBD1. J lost 0 bases, V lost 5 bases, and 5 bases had no gene match. The CDR3 is made up of 16 amino acids. The germline gives CDR1 MNHEY, CDR2 SMNVEV (reference sequence). CDR3 DNA sequence: TGTGCCAGCAGTCCCGGGACAGGGCTAGCCAAAAACATTCAGTACTTC. Translation: CASSPGTGLAKNIQYF.

V gene TRBV14 combines with J gene TRBJ1-1, with TRBD1 matching over 8 bases. Trimming at V came to 4 bases and at J to 11 bases, leaving 6 bases not matched to a gene. This CDR3 has 12 residues. From germline, CDR1 is SGHDN and CDR2 FVKESK. The CDR3: CASSLMDRVAFF. The CDR3 nucleotides are TGTGCCAGCAGCCTAATGGACAGGGTTGCTTTCTTT.

CDR3 sequence reads: CASAIREYNEQFF. CDR3 coding DNA: TGTGCCAGCGCCATTCGCGAGTACAATGAGCAGTTCTTC. This rearrangement joins TRBV27 to TRBJ2-1; D remains ambiguous. Trimming pared 8 bases from V and 4 bases from J, leaving 12 bases between. Per germline, CDR1 MNHEY and CDR2 SMNVEV (reference sequence). The CDR3 loop spans 13 amino acids.

There are a few counts of this clone. The gene calls are TRBV30 and TRBJ2-7; D is ambiguous. Germline-derived CDR1 and CDR2 are GTSNPN and SVGIG (reference sequence). The CDR3 extends over 15 amino acids. Trimming took off 4 bases at V and 1 base at J, with 17 bases between the two ends. Here the CDR3 reads CAWMIEESPSYEQYF. CDR3 in DNA: TGTGCCTGGATGATAGAGGAATCTCCTTCCTACGAGCAGTACTTC.

This clone was counted only a few times. The rearrangement joins TRBV7-2 to TRBJ1-6; D is possibly TRBD1 (5 bases). The length of the CDR3 is 16 residues. V was shortened by 1 base and J by 6 bases, with 13 bases between the two germline ends. The germline V gene has CDR1 SGHTA and CDR2 FQGNSA. CDR3 nucleotide sequence: TGTGCCAGCAGCTTAGGAACAGGCAGTGCTAATTCACCCCTCCACTTT. Protein sequence: CASSLGTGSANSPLHF.

The table lists this clone with a few counts. The chain recombines TRBV2 with TRBJ2-7; 8 nucleotides line up with TRBD1. The CDR3 spans 13 residues. J lost 2 bases, V lost 8 bases, and 5 bases had no gene match. Germline assignment: CDR1 SNHLY and CDR2 FYNNEI. The CDR3: CASRQGAPYEQYF. The DNA of the CDR3 is TGTGCCAGCCGGCAGGGGGCCCCCTACGAGCAGTACTTC. The full variable domain, completed using reference TRBV2 and TRBJ2-7, is EPEVTQTPSHQVTQMGQEVILRCVPISNHLYFYWYRQILGQKVEFLVSFYNNEISEKSEIFDDQFSVERPDGSNFTLKIRSTKLEDSAMYFCASRQGAPYEQYFGPGTRLTVT.

This clone was detected only once. V and J are TRBV10-1 and TRBJ2-1, with D perhaps matching TRBD2 (5 bases). V was clipped by 0 bases and J by 8 bases, with 11 bases between them. The germline V gene has CDR1 WNHNN and CDR2 SYGVQD (reference sequence). The CDR3 extends over 14 amino acids. This chain's CDR3 is CASSESSGFDEQFF. In DNA, the CDR3 is TGCGCCAGCAGTGAGTCGTCGGGGTTCGATGAGCAGTTCTTC.

The chain carries TRBV14 and TRBJ1-4; D remains ambiguous. Germline CDR1 reads SGHDN; CDR2 reads FVKESK. This CDR3 contains 9 residues. V dropped 10 bases and J dropped 11 bases, with 8 bases sitting between them. This CDR3 reads CANRRKLFF. The CDR3 nucleotides read TGTGCCAACCGGCGGAAACTGTTTTTT.

This rearrangement joins TRBV14 to TRBJ1-6, with D possibly TRBD1 on 6 matching bases. Per the germline V gene, CDR1 is SGHDN and CDR2 is FVKESK. V was pared by 6 bases and J by 12 bases, with 15 bases between. The CDR3 spans 13 residues. CDR3 sequence reads: CASRAGAVGPLHF. The DNA for the CDR3 is TGTGCCAGCAGAGCGGGGGCGGTTGGACCCCTCCACTTT.

The rearrangement uses TRBV12-3 or TRBV12-4 and TRBJ1-5; a possible D gene is TRBD1 (5 bases). This CDR3 has 13 amino acids. The V end lost 5 bases, the J end lost 3 bases, and 8 bases lay between the germline ends. CDR3 protein: CASSIQVNQPQHF. In nucleotides, the CDR3 is TGTGCCAGCAGTATACAGGTCAATCAGCCCCAGCATTTT.

A single count supports this clone. This chain joins TRBV19 and TRBJ1-1; no definite D call. CDR3 length: 13 residues. Trimming removed 0 bases at V and 8 bases at J, with 10 bases between. Germline V gene data show CDR1 as LNHDA and CDR2 as SQIVND (reference sequence). This CDR3 is CASSIDSSGEAFF. In DNA form, the CDR3 reads TGTGCCAGTAGTATAGATTCTTCCGGGGAAGCTTTCTTT.

This clone was recorded only once. This chain links TRBV15 with TRBJ1-2; perhaps TRBD1 as D (5 bases). V lost 3 bases to trimming and J lost 5 bases, with 10 bases between them. CDR1 is LNHNV, CDR2 YYDKDF, per germline (reference sequence). This CDR3 is built from 13 residues. The CDR3 DNA reads as TGTGCCACCAGCAGTCGACAGACGTATGGCTACACCTTC. As protein: CATSSRQTYGYTF.

The chain carries TRBV7-9 and TRBJ2-1; 7 nucleotides match TRBD2. The J segment lost 7 bases and the V segment lost 1 base, leaving 4 bases of the junction unmatched. From germline, CDR1 is SEHNR and CDR2 FQNEAQ (reference sequence). CDR3 size: 14 residues. The CDR3 spells CASSLELARNEQFF. The CDR3 bases are TGTGCCAGCAGCTTAGAACTAGCGAGGAATGAGCAGTTCTTC.

The chain employs TRBV19 and TRBJ1-1; D is perhaps TRBD1 (6 bases). Trimming stripped 4 bases from V and 0 bases from J, with 12 bases between. In germline, CDR1 is LNHDA, CDR2 SQIVND (reference sequence). This CDR3 contains 15 residues. The CDR3 bases are TGTGCCAGTAGTAAGGACAGACTTATGAACACTGAAGCTTTCTTT. Encoded protein: CASSKDRLMNTEAFF. The complete variable domain, with remaining parts taken from reference TRBV19 and TRBJ1-1, reads DGGITQSPKYLFRKEGQNVTLSCEQNLNHDAMYWYRQDPGQGLRLIYYSQIVNDFQKGDIAEGYSVSREKKESFPLTVTSAQKNPTAFYLCASSKDRLMNTEAFFGQGTRLTVV.

The V gene is TRBV5-8, the J gene TRBJ2-7; TRBD1 aligns across 9 bases. CDR3 length: 16 residues. Germline V gene data show CDR1 as SGHTS and CDR2 as YDEGEE. The trim removed 5 bases at V and 4 bases at J, leaving 13 bases unmatched. The CDR3 is CASRPTGGQGVYEQYF. The CDR3 region has the DNA TGTGCCAGCAGACCGACCGGGGGACAGGGTGTATACGAGCAGTACTTC.

The rearrangement uses TRBV27 and TRBJ1-3; 7 bases align to TRBD1. The V gene's germline CDR1 is MNHEY and CDR2 SMNVEV (reference sequence). This CDR3 comprises 15 residues. Trimming cost V 7 bases and J 8 bases; bases outside gene matches: 14. The chain's CDR3 is CASIFTGAYRHTIYF. The CDR3 coding sequence is TGTGCCAGCATATTTACAGGGGCTTATAGGCACACCATATATTTT.

The chain has TRBV19 and TRBJ1-5, with D possibly TRBD1 on 5 matching bases. Germline CDR1 LNHDA, CDR2 SQIVND (reference sequence). The CDR3 consists of 17 residues. The ends were cut back, 5 bases at V and 3 bases at J, with 20 bases in the middle. DNA for the CDR3: TGTGCCAGTAGTTCAATTCAGGGTGGCAGGGACAATCAGCCCCAGCATTTT. Protein: CASSSIQGGRDNQPQHF.

This chain connects TRBV6-5 to TRBJ2-2, with 8 bases matching TRBD1. The CDR3 is 15 residues long. CDR1 and CDR2 (germline): MNHEY, SVGAGI. Unmatched junction bases numbered 8, after V lost 6 bases and J lost 5 bases. The CDR3 loop is CASSPGDRMTGELFF. Written as DNA, the CDR3 is TGTGCCAGCAGCCCCGGGGACAGGATGACCGGGGAGCTGTTTTTT.

This chain connects TRBV3-1 (or the pseudogene TRBV3-2) to TRBJ1-2, with TRBD1 identical over 8 bases. This CDR3 spans 12 amino acids. J gave up 8 bases and V 5 bases, and 4 bases lay outside the gene matches. Germline CDR1 reads LGHDT; CDR2 reads YNNKEL (reference sequence). Here the CDR3 reads CASSARGQGYTF. DNA of the CDR3: TGTGCCAGCAGCGCCAGGGGGCAAGGCTACACCTTC.

This sequence joins TRBV27 and TRBJ1-2; 10 bases are a match to TRBD1. This CDR3 has 17 amino acids. The germline gives CDR1 MNHEY, CDR2 SMNVEV (reference sequence). The J segment lost 1 base and the V segment lost 5 bases, leaving 10 bases of the junction unmatched. The CDR3 DNA sequence: TGTGCCAGCAGTCCAGGAACCGGACAGGGGGGTAACTATGGCTACACCTTC. Protein: CASSPGTGQGGNYGYTF.

The rearrangement uses TRBV5-1 and TRBJ1-3, with 7 nucleotides matching TRBD1. V gave up 5 bases and J gave up 0 bases; unmatched junction bases: 8. The CDR3 is 16 amino acids. Germline CDR1 reads SGHRS; CDR2 reads YFSETQ. CDR3 protein: CASSMGDRASGNTIYF. CDR3 sequence (DNA): TGCGCCAGCAGTATGGGTGACAGGGCCTCTGGAAACACCATATATTTT. The complete variable domain, with remaining parts taken from reference TRBV5-1 and TRBJ1-3, reads KAGVTQTPRYLIKTRGQQVTLSCSPISGHRSVSWYQQTPGQGLQFLFEYFSETQRNKGNFPGRFSGRQFSNSRSEMNVSTLELGDSALYLCASSMGDRASGNTIYFGEGSWLTVV.

The chain uses TRBV24-1 and TRBJ2-1; possibly TRBD2 for D (6 bases). CDR3 length: 15 residues. Trimming shortened V by 4 bases and J by 0 bases, and 9 bases separated the two germline ends. In germline, CDR1 is KGHDR, CDR2 SFDVKD. For the CDR3, the DNA is TGTGCCACCAGTGACGCGGGGAGCTCCTACAATGAGCAGTTCTTC. Translation: CATSDAGSSYNEQFF.

The rearrangement joins TRBV11-3 to TRBJ2-4; 9 bases align to TRBD2. Trimming took 3 bases from V and 8 from J; bases not matched to a gene: 5. Germline loops: CDR1 SGHNT, CDR2 YENEEA. The CDR3 loop spans 14 amino acids. CDR3 sequence (DNA): TGTGCCAGCAGCTTGGGTAGCGGGAGAGACATTCAGTACTTC. Its protein is CASSLGSGRDIQYF.

V usage is TRBV5-1 and J usage is TRBJ2-3; tentative D call: TRBD2 (5 bases). CDR3 length: 13 amino acids. Trimming left V 4 bases short and J 6 bases short, with 12 bases between. Germline values: CDR1 SGHRS, CDR2 YFSETQ. The CDR3 loop reads CASSTDLADTQYF. The CDR3 DNA follows: TGCGCCAGCAGCACGGACTTGGCCGATACGCAGTATTTT. Filled out from reference TRBV5-1 and TRBJ2-3, the complete variable domain reads KAGVTQTPRYLIKTRGQQVTLSCSPISGHRSVSWYQQTPGQGLQFLFEYFSETQRNKGNFPGRFSGRQFSNSRSEMNVSTLELGDSALYLCASSTDLADTQYFGPGTRLTVL.

This clone was observed once. The chain combines TRBV18 with TRBJ1-1; D unclear. V gave up 3 bases and J gave up 8 bases, with 7 bases separating them. CDR1 and CDR2 (germline): KGHSH, LQKENI. The CDR3 length is 11 residues. The CDR3 region has the DNA TGTGCCAGCTCACCGAAGACAGAAGCTTTCTTT. This encodes CASSPKTEAFF.

The chain uses TRBV5-5 and TRBJ2-1; D may be TRBD2 (7 bases). Germline CDR1 SGHKS, CDR2 YYEKEE (reference sequence). The CDR3 runs 16 residues. The V end was cut by 4 bases, the J end by 8 bases, with 22 bases between. This chain's CDR3 is CASSRNPGAGEYEQFF. DNA of the CDR3: TGTGCCAGCAGCCGTAACCCGGGGGCGGGAGAGTATGAGCAGTTCTTC. The full variable domain, in which reference TRBV5-5 and TRBJ2-1 provide the parts outside the CDR3, is DAGVTQSPTHLIKTRGQQVTLRCSPISGHKSVSWYQQVLGQGPQFIFQYYEKEERGRGNFPDRFSARQFPNYSSELNVNALLLGDSALYLCASSRNPGAGEYEQFFGPGTRLTVL.

In this sample, this clone turned up a few times. This chain joins TRBV19 and TRBJ1-5; maybe TRBD1 (5 bases). V was shortened by 2 bases and J by 6 bases, with 17 bases between the two germline ends. The germline gives CDR1 LNHDA, CDR2 SQIVND (reference sequence). This CDR3 comprises 16 residues. This CDR3 reads CASSIQLTGFRQPQHF. DNA of the CDR3: TGTGCCAGTAGTATACAACTCACAGGTTTCCGTCAGCCCCAGCATTTT.